This T cell receptor beta chain was retrieved from a study of blood T cell repertoires in COVID-19. Across the whole study: The United States, Italy and Spain supplied acute and convalescent COVID-19 samples. Nucleic acid was either cDNA or gDNA, and it came from T cells, B-cell-depleted T cells, or PBMCs.

While infection was still active, Seattle patients were enrolled and then followed longitudinally. Original analysis: Estimates of nucleated cell counts were drawn from the amplification of reference gene primers. Assay: immunoSEQ multiplex PCR; the TCRdb copy retains only in-frame clones and omits some. V and J calls and clone size come straight from that table; D and trimming were deduced from the DNA. The data hold 200,000 or so clones, with approximately 90% observed a single time. This CDR3 region has 13 residues. Trimming took 5 bases from V and 8 from J, leaving 13 bases between them. Germline V gene lookup returns CDR1 MDHEN and CDR2 SYDVKM.

This receptor was obtained from a man over 45 with COVID-19, enrolled during active disease. The chain employs TRBV28 and TRBJ1-5; unclear D gene. Material: peripheral blood. CDR3 DNA: TGTGCCAGCAGTCCCCTAACTAAAGAGCCCCAGCATTTT. Protein sequence: CASSPLTKEPQHF.